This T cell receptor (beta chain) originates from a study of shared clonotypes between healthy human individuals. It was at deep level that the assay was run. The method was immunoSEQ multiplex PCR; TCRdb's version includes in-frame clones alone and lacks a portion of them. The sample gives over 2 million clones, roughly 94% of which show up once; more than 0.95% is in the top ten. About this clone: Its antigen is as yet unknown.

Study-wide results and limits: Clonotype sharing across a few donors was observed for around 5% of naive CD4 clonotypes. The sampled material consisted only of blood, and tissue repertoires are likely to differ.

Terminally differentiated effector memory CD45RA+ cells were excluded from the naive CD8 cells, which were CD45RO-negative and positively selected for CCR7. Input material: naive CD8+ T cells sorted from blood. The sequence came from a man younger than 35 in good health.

The CDR3 region is CASSVESVGHTEAFF. CDR3 DNA sequence: TGTGCCAGCAGCGTAGAGTCAGTCGGGCACACTGAAGCTTTCTTT. V and J are TRBV9 and TRBJ1-1; D unresolved. Germline values: CDR1 SGDLS, CDR2 YYNGEE. The CDR3 totals 15 residues. Trimming cost V 0 bases and J 3 bases, with 12 bases left between them.